This T cell receptor (beta chain) was recorded in a study of T cell responses to AZD1222 COVID-19 vaccine. The germline V gene encodes CDR1 SQVTM and CDR2 ANQGSEA. Trimming took off 3 bases at V and 5 bases at J, with 13 bases between the two ends. This CDR3 is built from 13 residues. Repertoires were generated with immunoSEQ multiplex PCR, while TCRdb's copy carries only in-frame clones and drops some. This repertoire shows approximately 150,000 clones, 88% found once; its top ten account for about 4.9%. Sample: peripheral blood, taken 28 days after the second dose of the MenACWY control vaccine. The chain combines TRBV29-1 with TRBJ1-1, with D maybe TRBD1 (5 bases). The receptor's source is an adult who received the MenACWY meningococcal vaccine as a control. Here the CDR3 reads CSVEKGTGTEAFF. CDR3 bases: TGCAGCGTTGAGAAGGGGACGGGGACTGAAGCTTTCTTT.